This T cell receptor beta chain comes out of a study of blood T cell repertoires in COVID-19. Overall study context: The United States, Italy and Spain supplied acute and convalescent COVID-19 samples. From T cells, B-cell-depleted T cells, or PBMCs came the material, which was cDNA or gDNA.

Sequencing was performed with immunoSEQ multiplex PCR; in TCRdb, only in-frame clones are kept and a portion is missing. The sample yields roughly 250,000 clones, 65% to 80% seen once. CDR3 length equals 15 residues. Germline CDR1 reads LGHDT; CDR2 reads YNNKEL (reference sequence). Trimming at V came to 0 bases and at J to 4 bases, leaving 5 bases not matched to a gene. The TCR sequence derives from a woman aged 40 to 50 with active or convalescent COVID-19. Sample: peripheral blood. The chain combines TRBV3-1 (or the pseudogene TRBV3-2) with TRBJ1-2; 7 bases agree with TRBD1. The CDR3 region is CASSQDIPGGYGYTF. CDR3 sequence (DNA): TGTGCCAGCAGCCAAGATATTCCAGGGGGCTATGGCTACACCTTC.